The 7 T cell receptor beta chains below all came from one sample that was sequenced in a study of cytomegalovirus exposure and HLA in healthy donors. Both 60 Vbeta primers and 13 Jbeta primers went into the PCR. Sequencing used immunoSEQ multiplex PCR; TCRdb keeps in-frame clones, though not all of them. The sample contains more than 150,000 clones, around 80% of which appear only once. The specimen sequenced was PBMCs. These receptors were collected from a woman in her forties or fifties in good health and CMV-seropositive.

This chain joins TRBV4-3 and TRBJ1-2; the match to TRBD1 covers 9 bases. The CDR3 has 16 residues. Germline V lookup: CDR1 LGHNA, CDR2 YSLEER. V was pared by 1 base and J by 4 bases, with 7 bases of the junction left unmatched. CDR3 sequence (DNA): TGCGCCAGCAGCCAAGCTACGGGACAGGGCGGCTATGGCTACACCTTC. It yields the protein CASSQATGQGGYGYTF.

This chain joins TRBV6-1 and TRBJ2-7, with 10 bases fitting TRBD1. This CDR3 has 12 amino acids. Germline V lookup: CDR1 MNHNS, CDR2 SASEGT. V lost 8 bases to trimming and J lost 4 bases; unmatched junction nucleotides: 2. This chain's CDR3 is CASDRGLYEQYF. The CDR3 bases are TGTGCCAGCGACAGGGGGCTTTACGAGCAGTACTTC.

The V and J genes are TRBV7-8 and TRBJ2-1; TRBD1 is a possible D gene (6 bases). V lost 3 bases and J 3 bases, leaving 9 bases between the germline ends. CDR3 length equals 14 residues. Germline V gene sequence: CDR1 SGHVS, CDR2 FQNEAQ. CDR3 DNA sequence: TGTGCCAGCAGCTTCCGGGACATCTACAATGAGCAGTTCTTC. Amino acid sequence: CASSFRDIYNEQFF. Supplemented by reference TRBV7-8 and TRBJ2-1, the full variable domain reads GAGVSQSPRYKVAKRGQDVALRCDPISGHVSLFWYQQALGQGPEFLTYFQNEAQLDKSGLPSDRFFAERPEGSVSTLKIQRTQQEDSAVYLCASSFRDIYNEQFFGPGTRLTVL.

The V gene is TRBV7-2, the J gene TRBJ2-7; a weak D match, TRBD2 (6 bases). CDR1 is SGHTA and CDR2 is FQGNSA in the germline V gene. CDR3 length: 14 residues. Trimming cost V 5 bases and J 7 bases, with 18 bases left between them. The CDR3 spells CASSPAGRTGEQYF. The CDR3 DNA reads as TGTGCCAGCAGCCCTGCCGGGAGAACGGGGGAGCAGTACTTC.

CDR3 coding DNA: TGTGCCAGCAGCTTGGCCGGGAGCGCCGAGCAGTACTTC. Translating gives CASSLAGSAEQYF. The J gene is TRBJ2-7, the V gene TRBV5-6, with D perhaps matching TRBD2 (6 bases). The V gene's germline CDR1 is SGHDT and CDR2 YYEEEE. V lost 0 bases and J 6 bases, leaving 10 bases between the germline ends. The CDR3 covers 13 residues.

CDR3 bases: TGCGCCAGCAGCCAAGAGGGCGGGAGGGCCGTAGATACGCAGTATTTT. Translated, it gives CASSQEGGRAVDTQYF. This sequence joins TRBV4-3 and TRBJ2-3, with 9 nucleotides matching TRBD2. V lost 0 bases and J lost 5; bases outside the gene matches: 6. CDR1 LGHNA and CDR2 YSLEER come from the germline V gene. The CDR3 length is 16 residues.

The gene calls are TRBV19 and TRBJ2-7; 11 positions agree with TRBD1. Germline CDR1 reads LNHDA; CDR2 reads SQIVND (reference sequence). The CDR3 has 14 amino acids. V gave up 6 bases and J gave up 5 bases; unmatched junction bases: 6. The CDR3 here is CASSRGQGADEQYF. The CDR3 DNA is TGTGCCAGTAGCCGTGGACAGGGGGCGGACGAGCAGTACTTC.